This entry is about one TCR beta chain. Antigen specificity is unknown. The record originates from a study of blood T cells in healthy people across ages. Study-wide results and limits: Donors of long life had a larger count of naive CD4+ cells and greater diversity than aged donors.

Using a J-beta primer mix together with a sample-barcoded 5' primer, a second PCR was run for roughly 7 to 12 cycles. TCRdb redid the calling of the 5' RACE reads with MiXCR, one entry per CDR3 protein. The data hold more than 750,000 distinct CDR3 sequences, with almost 30% observed a single time. The same sample was also used in a study of T cells of mothers and their children.

The receptor was isolated from a woman aged 40 to 50 in good health. Material for sequencing was blood.

The CDR3 nucleotides are TGTGCCAGCAGCTTCCGTGGGGGTGAAGCTTTCTTT. Amino acid sequence: CASSFRGGEAFF. This sequence joins TRBV7-9 and TRBJ1-1, with D perhaps TRBD1 (5 bases). Germline V gene sequence: CDR1 SEHNR, CDR2 FQNEAQ (reference sequence). Trimming removed 3 bases from V and 7 bases from J, with 9 bases in between. This CDR3 has 12 amino acids.